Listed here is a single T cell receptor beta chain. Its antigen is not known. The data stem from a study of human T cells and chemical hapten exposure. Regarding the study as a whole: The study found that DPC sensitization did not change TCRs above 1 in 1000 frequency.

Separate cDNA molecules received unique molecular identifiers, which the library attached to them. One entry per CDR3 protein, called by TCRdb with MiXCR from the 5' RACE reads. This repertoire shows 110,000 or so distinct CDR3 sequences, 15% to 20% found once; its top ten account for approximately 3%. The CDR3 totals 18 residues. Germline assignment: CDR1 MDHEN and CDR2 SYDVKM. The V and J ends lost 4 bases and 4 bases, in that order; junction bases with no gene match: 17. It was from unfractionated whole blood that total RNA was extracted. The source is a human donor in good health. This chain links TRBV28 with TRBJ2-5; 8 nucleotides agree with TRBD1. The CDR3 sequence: CASSYPPGRGLLGETQYF. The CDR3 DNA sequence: TGTGCCAGCAGTTACCCTCCTGGCAGGGGGCTATTAGGAGAGACCCAGTACTTC.